Presented here are 19 T cell receptor beta chains from one specimen sequenced in a study of T-cell reconstitution after alpha-beta-depleted transplantation in children. A TCRbeta library incorporating unique molecular identifiers was prepared. A single record per CDR3 protein comes from TCRdb applying MiXCR to the PCR reads. Here the sample spans 250,000 to 300,000 distinct CDR3 sequences, roughly a tenth being singletons. The input for sequencing was PBMCs, taken before TCRalphabeta/CD19-depleted stem cell transplant. The receptors were gathered from a boy in the first two years of life with acute myeloid leukemia, due to receive a stem cell transplant.

This clonotype was seen many times. This chain joins TRBV7-8 and TRBJ2-7; 9 bases are a match to TRBD1. V lost 3 bases and J lost 1; bases outside the gene matches: 19. Germline V gives CDR1 SGHVS, CDR2 FQNEAQ. This CDR3 is built from 20 residues. CDR3 in DNA: TGTGCCAGCAGCTTTTTTTCGGGGACAGGGAGACTACGACGGTCCTACGAGCAGTACTTC. Translated: CASSFFSGTGRLRRSYEQYF.

The table lists this clonotype with many counts. The V call is TRBV20-1, the J call TRBJ2-1; either TRBD1 or TRBD2 may supply D (5 bases each). This CDR3 is 19 amino acids long. Looked up from germline, CDR1 is DFQATT and CDR2 is SNEGSKA (reference sequence). Trimming stripped 0 bases from V and 1 base from J, with 22 bases between. CDR3 nucleotide sequence: TGCAGTGCTAGAGATCCTCGGGGCACAGGACCGGGTTCCTACAATGAGCAGTTCTTC. Protein sequence: CSARDPRGTGPGSYNEQFF.

The sample holds many counts of this clonotype. The chain has TRBV4-2 and TRBJ2-7; perhaps TRBD1 as D (5 bases). Germline CDR1 and CDR2: LGHNA and YNFKEQ. There are 15 residues in the CDR3. V shed 4 bases and J shed 2 bases, with 15 bases lying between them. The CDR3 here is CASSLGVRQPYEQYF. CDR3 nucleotide sequence: TGTGCCAGCAGCCTTGGTGTGCGACAGCCCTACGAGCAGTACTTC.

This clonotype showed up many times. J is TRBJ1-4 and V is TRBV7-2, with D possibly TRBD1 on 6 matching bases. Germline V CDR1 and CDR2: SGHTA, FQGNSA. Deletions cut 2 bases from V and 5 bases from J, with 12 bases between. The CDR3 has 15 residues. CDR3 nucleotide sequence: TGTGCCAGCAGCTTATGGGGGCTCGTGAATGAAAAACTGTTTTTT. Translated: CASSLWGLVNEKLFF.

This chain connects TRBV19 to TRBJ2-5; no definite D call. The CDR3 contains 12 residues. Per the germline V gene, CDR1 is LNHDA and CDR2 is SQIVND (reference sequence). Between the trimmed V and J ends, which lost 1 base and 7 bases, there was a span of 7 bases. CDR3 nucleotides: TGTGCCAGTAGTATAGGCCCAGGGACCCAGTACTTC. Its protein product is CASSIGPGTQYF.

The V gene is TRBV27, the J gene TRBJ2-3; D gene uncertain. V was trimmed by 0 bases and J by 2 bases, leaving 12 bases between them. The CDR3 runs 16 residues. CDR1 is MNHEY, CDR2 SMNVEV, per germline (reference sequence). CDR3 sequence: CASSLSARILTDTQYF. The CDR3 nucleotides read TGTGCCAGCAGTTTATCTGCGCGGATACTCACAGATACGCAGTATTTT.

This clonotype appeared a few times. CDR3 loop: CASSGNPRRPDPYEQYF. Here the CDR3 DNA reads TGTGCCAGCAGCGGCAATCCGCGGAGGCCTGACCCCTACGAGCAGTACTTC. V and J are TRBV5-5 and TRBJ2-7; D possibly corresponds to TRBD2 (5 bases). This CDR3 contains 17 residues. Trimming shortened V by 4 bases and J by 2 bases, and 22 bases separated the two germline ends. Germline V lookup: CDR1 SGHKS, CDR2 YYEKEE (reference sequence). The full variable domain, with the rest looked up from reference TRBV5-5 and TRBJ2-7, is DAGVTQSPTHLIKTRGQQVTLRCSPISGHKSVSWYQQVLGQGPQFIFQYYEKEERGRGNFPDRFSARQFPNYSSELNVNALLLGDSALYLCASSGNPRRPDPYEQYFGPGTRLTVT.

The table lists this clonotype with many counts. The rearrangement uses TRBV12-3 or TRBV12-4 and TRBJ2-1; TRBD2 aligns across 8 bases. The V gene end was trimmed by 1 base and the J gene end by 7 bases; junction bases not matched to a gene: 9. The CDR3 has 16 residues. CDR3 nucleotides: TGTGCCAGCAGTTTAGTCGGAGCGGGAGTACGGAATGAGCAGTTCTTC. Its translation: CASSLVGAGVRNEQFF.

This clonotype was observed many times. V is TRBV4-3 and J is TRBJ2-2; 7 positions match TRBD2. V was pared by 4 bases and J by 4 bases, with 9 bases of the junction left unmatched. CDR3 size: 16 residues. The germline CDR1 and CDR2 sequences are LGHNA and YSLEER. The CDR3 protein is CASSRLAGGFTGELFF. DNA for the CDR3: TGCGCCAGCAGCCGGTTAGCGGGCGGGTTCACCGGGGAGCTGTTTTTT.

This clonotype has ten or more counts. The V and J genes are TRBV7-9 and TRBJ2-2; D unresolved. V lost 3 bases and J lost 4, with 9 bases in between. Germline V lookup: CDR1 SEHNR, CDR2 FQNEAQ (reference sequence). CDR3 size: 14 residues. CDR3 region: CASSLTRTTGELFF. The CDR3 nucleotides are TGTGCCAGCAGCTTGACGAGAACCACCGGGGAGCTGTTTTTT.

This clonotype was counted ten times or more. V gene TRBV11-2 combines with J gene TRBJ2-1; 8 nucleotides line up with TRBD2. Trimming took 0 bases from V and 2 from J; bases not matched to a gene: 6. The CDR3 is 17 amino acids. Per germline, CDR1 SGHAT and CDR2 FQNNGV. DNA for the CDR3: TGTGCCAGCAGCTTAGATCCAGTCGGGAGGGCCTACAATGAGCAGTTCTTC. This sequence encodes CASSLDPVGRAYNEQFF.

In its sample, this clonotype was seen many times. The rearrangement uses TRBV11-2 and TRBJ2-7; TRBD2 aligns across 7 bases. The ends lost 5 bases at V and 2 bases at J; junction bases unmatched: 6. Germline-derived CDR1 and CDR2 are SGHAT and FQNNGV. This CDR3 contains 14 residues. The CDR3 protein is CASSILLAPYEQYF. CDR3 nucleotides: TGTGCCAGCAGCATCCTACTAGCGCCCTACGAGCAGTACTTC.

This clonotype was recorded many times. CDR3 nucleotides: TGTGCCAGCAGCTTAGCGCAGGCGAGCAATCAGCCCCAGCATTTT. This gives the protein CASSLAQASNQPQHF. The chain couples TRBV7-2 to TRBJ1-5; no definite D call. V lost 0 bases, J lost 1 base, and 7 bases lay in between. Germline-derived CDR1 and CDR2 are SGHTA and FQGNSA. CDR3 length: 15 amino acids.

The chain is built from TRBV20-1 and TRBJ2-3; possibly TRBD2 for D (6 bases). The CDR3 is 12 amino acids. The germline gives CDR1 DFQATT, CDR2 SNEGSKA (reference sequence). V lost 3 bases and J 4 bases, leaving 8 bases between the germline ends. The CDR3: CSASGRSDTQYF. The CDR3 DNA is TGCAGTGCTAGCGGGAGATCAGATACGCAGTATTTT.

Ten or more counts support this clonotype. The chain has TRBV4-2 and TRBJ2-5; a weak D match, TRBD1 (6 bases). The germline V and J ends were trimmed by 0 bases and 3 bases, with 14 bases remaining between them. The CDR3 spans 16 residues. CDR1 and CDR2 (germline): LGHNA, YNFKEQ. CDR3 nucleotide sequence: TGTGCCAGCAGCCAAGATAAACAGGGCTTCGAAGAGACCCAGTACTTC. It yields the protein CASSQDKQGFEETQYF.

This clonotype was recorded many times. This sequence joins TRBV11-2 and TRBJ2-4; 14 bases are shared with TRBD2. Germline V gives CDR1 SGHAT, CDR2 FQNNGV. The ends lost 1 base at V and 3 bases at J; junction bases unmatched: 8. The CDR3 runs 19 residues. The CDR3 is CASSLVGTSGSLGKNIQYF. For the CDR3, the DNA is TGTGCCAGCAGCTTAGTAGGGACTAGCGGGAGCTTGGGCAAAAACATTCAGTACTTC.

The CDR3, as DNA: TGTGCCACCAGTCTTGGGACAGGGGATGGCTACACCTTC. Its protein product is CATSLGTGDGYTF. This chain uses TRBV24-1 with TRBJ1-2; 10 bases map to TRBD1. J gave up 6 bases and V 6 bases, and 3 bases lay outside the gene matches. Per germline, CDR1 KGHDR and CDR2 SFDVKD. This CDR3 comprises 13 residues.

About this clonotype itself: Germline and junction disagree at one end, which may indicate a read error. V and J are TRBV9 and TRBJ2-7, with a weak D call TRBD2 (7 bases). The CDR3 consists of 14 residues. Germline-derived CDR1 and CDR2 are SGDLS and YYNGEE. CDR3 sequence: CASSVAQGGYEQNF. CDR3 nucleotide sequence: TGTGCCAGCAGCGTAGCACAGGGAGGGTACGAGCAGAACTTC.

This clonotype was counted at least ten times. The rearrangement links TRBV9 to TRBJ2-5; TRBD1 or TRBD2 may be the D gene (5 bases each). Trimming took off 2 bases at V and 0 bases at J, with 11 bases between the two ends. The CDR3 runs 15 residues. CDR1 is SGDLS, CDR2 YYNGEE, per germline. This CDR3 is CASSVGGGYQETQYF. In DNA, the CDR3 is TGTGCCAGCAGCGTTGGGGGTGGGTACCAAGAGACCCAGTACTTC.